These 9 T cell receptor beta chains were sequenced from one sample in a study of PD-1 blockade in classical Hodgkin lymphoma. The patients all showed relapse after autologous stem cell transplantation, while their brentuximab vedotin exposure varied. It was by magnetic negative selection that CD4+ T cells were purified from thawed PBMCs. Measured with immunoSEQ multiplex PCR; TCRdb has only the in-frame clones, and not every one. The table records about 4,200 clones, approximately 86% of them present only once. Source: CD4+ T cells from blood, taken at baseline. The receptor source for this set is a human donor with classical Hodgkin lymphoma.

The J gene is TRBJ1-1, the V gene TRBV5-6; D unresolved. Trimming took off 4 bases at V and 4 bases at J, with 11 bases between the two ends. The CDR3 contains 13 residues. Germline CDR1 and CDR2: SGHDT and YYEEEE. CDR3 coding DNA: TGTGCCAGCAGCGGGCGACTGGGCACTGAAGCTTTCTTT. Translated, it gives CASSGRLGTEAFF.

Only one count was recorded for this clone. CDR3: CASSVGVPGLAAPEAYEQYF. The CDR3, as DNA: TGTGCCAGCAGTGTTGGGGTGCCGGGACTAGCGGCACCTGAAGCCTACGAGCAGTACTTC. The chain joins TRBV6-1 to TRBJ2-7; TRBD2 matches 11 bases. This CDR3 contains 20 residues. V trimming: 4 bases; J trimming: 2 bases; junction bases outside the gene matches: 19. CDR1 is MNHNS, CDR2 SASEGT, per germline.

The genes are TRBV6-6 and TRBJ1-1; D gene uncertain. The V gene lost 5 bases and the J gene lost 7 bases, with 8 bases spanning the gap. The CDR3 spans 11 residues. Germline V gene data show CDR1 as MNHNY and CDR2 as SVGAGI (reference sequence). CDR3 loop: CASSREVEAFF. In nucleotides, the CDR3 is TGTGCCAGCAGTAGGGAGGTTGAAGCTTTCTTT.

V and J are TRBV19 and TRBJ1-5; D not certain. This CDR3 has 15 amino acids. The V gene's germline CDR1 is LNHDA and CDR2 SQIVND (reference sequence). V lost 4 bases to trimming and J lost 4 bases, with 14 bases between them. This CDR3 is CASSSGRGRNQPQHF. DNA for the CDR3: TGTGCCAGTAGTAGCGGCCGGGGTCGGAATCAGCCCCAGCATTTT.

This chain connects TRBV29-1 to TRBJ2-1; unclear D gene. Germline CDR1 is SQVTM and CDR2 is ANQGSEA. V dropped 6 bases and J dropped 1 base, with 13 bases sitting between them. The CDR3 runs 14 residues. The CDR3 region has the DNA TGCAGCGTACCGACCCCGCCGTCCTACAATGAGCAGTTCTTC. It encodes CSVPTPPSYNEQFF.

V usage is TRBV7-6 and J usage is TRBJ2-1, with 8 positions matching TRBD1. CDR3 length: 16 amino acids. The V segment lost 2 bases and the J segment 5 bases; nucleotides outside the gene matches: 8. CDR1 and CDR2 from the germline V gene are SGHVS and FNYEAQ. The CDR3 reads CASSLPRQGLNNEQFF. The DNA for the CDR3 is TGTGCCAGCAGCTTACCCCGACAGGGGTTAAACAATGAGCAGTTCTTC.

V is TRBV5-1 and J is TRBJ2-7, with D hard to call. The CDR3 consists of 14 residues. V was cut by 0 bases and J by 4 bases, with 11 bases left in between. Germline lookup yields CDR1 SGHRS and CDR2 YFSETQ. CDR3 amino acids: CASSLATEKYEQYF. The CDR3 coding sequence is TGCGCCAGCAGCTTGGCGACGGAGAAGTACGAGCAGTACTTC.

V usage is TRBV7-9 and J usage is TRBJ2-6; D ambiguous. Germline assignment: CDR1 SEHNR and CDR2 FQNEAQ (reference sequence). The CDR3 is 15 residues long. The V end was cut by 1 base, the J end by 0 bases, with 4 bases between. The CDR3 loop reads CASSLGSSGANVLTF. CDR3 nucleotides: TGTGCCAGCAGCTTAGGTAGCTCTGGGGCCAACGTCCTGACTTTC.

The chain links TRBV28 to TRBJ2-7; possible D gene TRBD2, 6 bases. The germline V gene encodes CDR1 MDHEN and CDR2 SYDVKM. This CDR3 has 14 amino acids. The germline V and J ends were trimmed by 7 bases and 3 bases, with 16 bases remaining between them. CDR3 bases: TGTGCCAGCATCCCTCCCGGGGGTCACTACGAGCAGTACTTC. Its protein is CASIPPGGHYEQYF.